This T cell receptor (beta chain) was sequenced in a study of T cell changes during pregnancy in multiple sclerosis. This table comes from immunoSEQ multiplex PCR, and its TCRdb copy is limited to in-frame clones, with some not included. The table has 55,000 to 70,000 clones, around 90% seen once. The CDR3 consists of 13 residues. CDR1 SGDLS and CDR2 YYNGEE come from the germline V gene. Trimming took 3 bases from V and 4 from J, leaving 11 bases between them. This receptor was obtained from a female donor in good health, enrolled as a control in a pregnancy study. V gene TRBV9 combines with J gene TRBJ2-7; D might be TRBD1 (5 bases). Sample: peripheral blood, taken in the third trimester of pregnancy. This CDR3 reads CASSASDSYEQYF. For the CDR3, the DNA is TGTGCCAGCAGCGCCTCAGACAGTTACGAGCAGTACTTC.